The 31 T cell receptor beta chains below come from one sample, sequenced in a study of blood T cells in healthy people across ages (dated by TCRdb to the mid-2010s). Libraries were made using 5' RACE. Sequencer: Illumina HiSeq 2500. A second PCR of 7 to 11 cycles was performed with a sample-barcoded 5' primer and a J-beta primer mix. TCRdb trimmed public reads at Q25 via fastp, called clones via MiXCR and kept in-frame beta chains. Every CDR3 protein is listed once, alongside the most common genes and DNA of its rows. In this sample the table shows about 1.4 million distinct CDR3 sequences, approximately 60% of which occur a single time. 6.5% to 8.5% of the sample belongs to the ten largest clones. The specimen was blood. These receptors all come from a man younger than 35 in good health.

The chain uses TRBV5-1 and TRBJ2-1; D unresolved. Germline CDR1 reads SGHRS; CDR2 reads YFSETQ. The CDR3 covers 17 residues. Trimming stripped 0 bases from V and 4 bases from J, with 17 bases between. The CDR3 coding sequence is TGCGCCAGCAGCTTGGCCAGAAAGAGTGGGGTATACAATGAGCAGTTCTTC. The encoded protein is CASSLARKSGVYNEQFF.

This chain joins TRBV6-6 and TRBJ2-6, with 7 bases that match TRBD1. The CDR3 extends over 16 amino acids. The ends lost 6 bases at V and 0 bases at J; junction bases unmatched: 5. Germline CDR1 is MNHNY and CDR2 is SVGAGI (reference sequence). CDR3 in DNA: TGTGCCAGCAGGGGGACAGAGGGCTCTGGGGCCAACGTCCTGACTTTC. Protein product: CASRGTEGSGANVLTF.

The chain joins TRBV20-1 to TRBJ1-2; D is unclear. Trimming shortened V by 4 bases and J by 7 bases, and 10 bases separated the two germline ends. The CDR3 runs 11 residues. CDR1 and CDR2 from the germline V gene are DFQATT and SNEGSKA (reference sequence). The CDR3 is CSAMANPGYTF. The DNA of the CDR3 is TGCAGTGCTATGGCGAATCCTGGCTACACCTTC.

The rearrangement joins TRBV6-6 to TRBJ2-7; TRBD1 or TRBD2 may be the D gene (6 bases each). Per germline, CDR1 MNHNY and CDR2 SVGAGI (reference sequence). CDR3 length: 15 residues. The V and J ends lost 6 bases and 2 bases respectively, with 17 bases between them. CDR3 residues: CASSPVGGLPYEQYF. The CDR3 coding sequence is TGTGCCAGCAGCCCCGTCGGGGGCTTACCCTACGAGCAGTACTTC.

In the case of this clonotype: A junction boundary mismatches the germline segment, possibly from a read error. CDR3 residues: CASSVESSGGSNPSTDTQYF. The CDR3 nucleotides read TGTGCTAGCAGCGTAGAGTCTAGCGGGGGGTCGAACCCTAGCACAGATACGCAGTATTTT. The chain has TRBV9 and TRBJ2-3, with TRBD2 identical over 11 bases. The CDR3 contains 20 residues. CDR1 SGDLS and CDR2 YYNGEE come from the germline V gene.

J is TRBJ2-1 and V is TRBV12-3 or TRBV12-4, with TRBD1 identical over 8 bases. This CDR3 has 13 residues. The junction had 2 bases not matched to a gene; V was cut back by 10 bases and J by 0 bases. The CDR3 is CAIQGGSYNEQFF. CDR3 sequence (DNA): TGTGCCATACAGGGGGGCTCCTACAATGAGCAGTTCTTC.

The J gene is TRBJ2-4, the V gene TRBV5-1; 7 bases align to TRBD1. The assigned J gene may be wrong: the sequence end matches TRBJ2-5 better. In germline, CDR1 is SGHRS, CDR2 YFSETQ. The CDR3 runs to 14 residues. The CDR3 loop reads CASSTTTGKETQYF. In DNA, the CDR3 is TGCGCCAGCAGCACTACGACAGGGAAGGAGACCCAGTACTTC.

Worth noting for this clonotype: One end of the junction does not line up with germline, which may come from a read error. The rearrangement joins TRBV6-1 to TRBJ1-5, with a possible D match to TRBD1 (5 bases). This CDR3 has 14 residues. Looked up from germline, CDR1 is MNHNS and CDR2 is SASEGT. CDR3 coding DNA: TGTGCCAGCAGGGAAGGACATAGCAATCAGCCCCAGCATTTT. Protein: CASREGHSNQPQHF.

This clonotype occurred once. The V gene is TRBV4-3, the J gene TRBJ2-3; TRBD2 matches 7 bases. This CDR3 region has 16 residues. V lost 0 bases, J lost 4 bases, and 7 bases stayed unmatched. Germline V lookup: CDR1 LGHNA, CDR2 YSLEER. CDR3 sequence (DNA): TGCGCCAGCAGCCAAGATGGAGCGGGGAGCGCAGATACGCAGTATTTT. Its protein is CASSQDGAGSADTQYF.

This clonotype was counted a few times. The V gene is TRBV27, the J gene TRBJ1-2; D not certain. With 0 bases removed from V and 4 bases from J, the gap between germline ends came to 9 bases. Per the germline V gene, CDR1 is MNHEY and CDR2 is SMNVEV (reference sequence). The length of the CDR3 is 14 residues. Written as DNA, the CDR3 is TGTGCCAGCAGTTTATCGAACACCGGCTATGGCTACACCTTC. Its translation: CASSLSNTGYGYTF.

This clonotype was seen a few times. The chain is built from TRBV3-1 and TRBJ2-5; D ambiguous. This CDR3 is built from 14 residues. V lost 0 bases, J lost 9 bases, and 14 bases lay in between. Per germline, CDR1 LGHDT and CDR2 YNNKEL (reference sequence). The CDR3 region has the DNA TGTGCCAGCAGCCAAGAGGACCCCGCTTTTCCCCAGTACTTC. The encoded protein is CASSQEDPAFPQYF.

This clonotype was found a few times. The chain employs TRBV4-3 and TRBJ2-7; D unresolved. The CDR3 has 13 residues. Trimming took off 3 bases at V and 2 bases at J, with 8 bases between the two ends. Per germline, CDR1 LGHNA and CDR2 YSLEER. The CDR3 here is CASSQDRPYEQYF. CDR3 DNA sequence: TGCGCCAGCAGCCAGGACCGCCCCTACGAGCAGTACTTC.

The V gene is TRBV19, the J gene TRBJ2-1; no clear D gene. The V end lost 0 bases, the J end lost 6 bases, and 18 bases lay between the germline ends. The CDR3 has 17 amino acids. CDR1 LNHDA and CDR2 SQIVND come from the germline V gene (reference sequence). CDR3 protein: CASSIDSPLVVGNEQFF. DNA of the CDR3: TGTGCCAGTAGTATAGATTCCCCGCTAGTAGTCGGCAATGAGCAGTTCTTC.

This clonotype was detected a few times. This chain connects TRBV7-9 to TRBJ2-1; 11 nucleotides match TRBD2. The CDR3 runs to 16 residues. Trimming cost V 2 bases and J 9 bases; bases outside gene matches: 9. Germline-derived CDR1 and CDR2 are SEHNR and FQNEAQ (reference sequence). CDR3 residues: CASSLSFTSGGSEQFF. CDR3 bases: TGTGCCAGCAGCTTATCATTTACTAGCGGGGGCTCTGAGCAGTTCTTC.

CDR3 sequence: CASSSLGQSSYNEQFF. DNA of the CDR3: TGTGCCAGCAGTTCCCTGGGGCAAAGCTCCTACAATGAGCAGTTCTTC. This chain links TRBV12-3 or TRBV12-4 with TRBJ2-1; tentatively, D is TRBD1 (5 bases). The V gene lost 4 bases and the J gene lost 0 bases, with 13 bases spanning the gap. This CDR3 region has 16 residues.

This chain's CDR3 is CAIMGQRTTEAFF. The CDR3 DNA reads as TGTGCCATCATGGGACAGAGGACCACTGAAGCTTTCTTT. The chain links TRBV10-3 to TRBJ1-1; 7 bases agree with TRBD1. In germline, CDR1 is ENHRY, CDR2 SYGVKD. The trim removed 7 bases at V and 4 bases at J, leaving 6 bases unmatched. This CDR3 is 13 amino acids long.

The chain carries TRBV20-1 and TRBJ2-7; D gene ambiguous. V dropped 5 bases and J dropped 2 bases, with 10 bases sitting between them. The CDR3 spans 12 residues. Germline-derived CDR1 and CDR2 are DFQATT and SNEGSKA (reference sequence). The CDR3 bases are TGCAGTGCTTCAGACCAGACCTACGAGCAGTACTTC. This encodes CSASDQTYEQYF.

This clonotype was detected a few times. This chain uses TRBV12-3 or TRBV12-4 with TRBJ1-6, with 8 bases aligning to TRBD1. CDR3 length equals 16 residues. V lost 5 bases and J lost 8; bases outside the gene matches: 11. The CDR3 region has the DNA TGTGCCAGCAGTATCAGGGGGCGAACGTCATATTCACCCCTCCACTTT. Amino acid sequence: CASSIRGRTSYSPLHF.

This sequence joins TRBV4-1 and TRBJ2-7, with a possible D match to TRBD2 (6 bases). V lost 0 bases and J lost 10, with 16 bases in between. Germline V gene data show CDR1 as MGHRA and CDR2 as YSYEKL. The CDR3 sequence is 14 residues long. This chain's CDR3 is CASSQEAGYQPQYF. The CDR3, as DNA: TGCGCCAGCAGCCAAGAGGCGGGATATCAGCCCCAGTACTTC.

This clonotype showed up just a few times. This chain links TRBV11-2 with TRBJ2-1; 8 bases line up with TRBD2. The germline V gene encodes CDR1 SGHAT and CDR2 FQNNGV. J was trimmed by 7 bases and V by 5 bases; bases with no gene match: 7. The CDR3 is 14 amino acids. CDR3 DNA: TGTGCCAGCAGCCTCAGACTAGCGTGGAATGAGCAGTTCTTC. Protein product: CASSLRLAWNEQFF. The full variable domain, rest sourced from reference TRBV11-2 and TRBJ2-1, is EAGVAQSPRYKIIEKRQSVAFWCNPISGHATLYWYQQILGQGPKLLIQFQNNGVVDDSQLPKDRFSAERLKGVDSTLKIQPAKLEDSAVYLCASSLRLAWNEQFFGPGTRLTVL.

V is TRBV4-3 and J is TRBJ2-1; D not resolved. CDR1 LGHNA and CDR2 YSLEER come from the germline V gene. This CDR3 comprises 13 residues. The V and J ends lost 2 bases and 7 bases respectively, with 9 bases between them. The CDR3 DNA reads as TGCGCCAGCAGCCAACGGGCCGGTAATGAGCAGTTCTTC. Translated: CASSQRAGNEQFF.

This clonotype was counted only a few times. The J gene is TRBJ2-1, the V gene TRBV7-2, with 7 positions matching TRBD1. CDR1 is SGHTA, CDR2 FQGNSA, per germline. The length of the CDR3 is 18 residues. The V and J ends lost 2 bases and 0 bases, in that order; junction bases with no gene match: 10. CDR3 sequence: CASSLLGAGQVSYNEQFF. The CDR3 DNA is TGTGCCAGCAGCTTATTGGGAGCCGGACAGGTCTCCTACAATGAGCAGTTCTTC. The entire variable domain, with the rest obtained from reference TRBV7-2 and TRBJ2-1, is as follows: GAGVSQSPSNKVTEKGKDVELRCDPISGHTALYWYRQSLGQGLEFLIYFQGNSAPDKSGLPSDRFSAERTGGSVSTLTIQRTQQEDSAVYLCASSLLGAGQVSYNEQFFGPGTRLTVL.

The chain is built from TRBV13 and TRBJ2-7; the match to TRBD2 covers 8 bases. The germline CDR1 and CDR2 sequences are PRHDT and FYEKMQ (reference sequence). The CDR3 is made up of 15 amino acids. Germline trimming cut 1 base from V and 4 bases from J; bases unmatched to any gene: 6. CDR3 bases: TGTGCCAGCAGCTTAGCGTTGGCTAGCGGGTACGAGCAGTACTTC. Translating it yields CASSLALASGYEQYF.

This clonotype turned up a few times. This chain uses TRBV29-1 with TRBJ2-7; D perhaps matches TRBD1 (6 bases). The CDR3 length is 14 residues. Germline lookup yields CDR1 SQVTM and CDR2 ANQGSEA. Trimming stripped 5 bases from V and 3 bases from J, with 17 bases between. This chain's CDR3 is CSVLGDEDSYEQYF. The CDR3 bases are TGCAGCGTTTTGGGGGATGAGGACAGCTACGAGCAGTACTTC.

V gene TRBV7-2 combines with J gene TRBJ2-5; 9 bases are a match to TRBD2. The J call may be faulty, since TRBJ2-7 better matches the DNA end. The CDR3 length is 14 residues. Germline loops: CDR1 SGHTA, CDR2 FQGNSA. In DNA, the CDR3 is TGTGCCAGCAGCCGCGGGGGGGAAGCCTACGAGCAGTACTTC. Residues: CASSRGGEAYEQYF.

This clonotype appeared a few times. V is TRBV4-3 and J is TRBJ2-3, with D possibly TRBD1 on 6 matching bases. CDR1 and CDR2 from the germline V gene are LGHNA and YSLEER. Trimming left V 0 bases short and J 0 bases short, with 22 bases between. This CDR3 has 20 residues. Here the CDR3 reads CASSQEGGELNRFSTDTQYF. CDR3 nucleotide sequence: TGCGCCAGCAGCCAAGAAGGGGGAGAATTAAACCGATTTAGCACAGATACGCAGTATTTT.

The chain links TRBV25-1 to TRBJ2-1, with D perhaps matching TRBD1 (6 bases). Trimming took off 1 base at V and 4 bases at J, with 8 bases between the two ends. Germline V gene sequence: CDR1 MGHDK, CDR2 SYGVNS. The CDR3 length is 14 residues. DNA of the CDR3: TGTGCCAGCAGTGAATCGGGACAATACAATGAGCAGTTCTTC. Protein: CASSESGQYNEQFF.

There are a few counts of this clonotype. The CDR3, as DNA: TGCAGTGCTGGGGGGGGGATGGGCGAAAAACTGTTTTTT. Its translation: CSAGGGMGEKLFF. The chain is built from TRBV20-1 and TRBJ1-4, with D possibly TRBD1 on 5 matching bases. Germline V gives CDR1 DFQATT, CDR2 SNEGSKA (reference sequence). The CDR3 totals 13 residues. Trimming cost V 5 bases and J 8 bases, with 15 bases left between them.

This clonotype was counted a few times. The rearrangement links TRBV20-1 to TRBJ2-3, with 9 positions matching TRBD2. Trimming at V came to 5 bases and at J to 1 base, leaving 13 bases not matched to a gene. Germline V lookup: CDR1 DFQATT, CDR2 SNEGSKA (reference sequence). CDR3 length: 17 amino acids. CDR3 in amino acids: CSALRLMTSGRTDTQYF. The CDR3 DNA reads as TGCAGTGCTCTACGCTTAATGACTAGCGGACGCACAGATACGCAGTATTTT.

V and J are TRBV6-2 or TRBV6-3 and TRBJ2-1; the match to TRBD1 covers 9 bases. There are 15 residues in the CDR3. CDR1 and CDR2 (germline): MNHEY, SVGEGT. With 2 bases clipped from V and 1 base from J, the junction kept 0 bases outside the gene matches. CDR3 sequence: CASSYGTGSYNEQFF. The DNA of the CDR3 is TGTGCCAGCAGTTACGGGACAGGGTCCTACAATGAGCAGTTCTTC.

V is TRBV4-1 and J is TRBJ2-1; TRBD2 matches at 7 bases. Trimming removed 0 bases from V and 4 bases from J; junction bases left unmatched: 6. The V gene's germline CDR1 is MGHRA and CDR2 YSYEKL. The CDR3 is 16 residues long. Here the CDR3 reads CASSQESSGLYNEQFF. CDR3 DNA: TGCGCCAGCAGCCAAGAATCTAGCGGACTTTACAATGAGCAGTTCTTC.